Listed here are 9 T cell receptor beta chains from one sample, sequenced in a study of shared clonotypes between healthy human individuals. TCRdb's table, derived via immunoSEQ multiplex PCR, lists solely in-frame clones and lacks some. Of 2 million to 2.5 million clones listed, almost 96% were seen once; the top ten hold about 0.13%. What was sequenced was naive CD4+ T cells sorted from blood. As to subset: CD45RA+ positively selected. The receptors here all came from a man between 18 and 29 years old in good health.

Comment on this clone: Mismatch with germline at one junction end may stem from a read error. The chain is built from TRBV7-9 and TRBJ2-1, with D possibly matching TRBD2 (6 bases). This CDR3 has 12 residues. From germline, CDR1 is SEHNR and CDR2 FQNEAQ (reference sequence). This chain's CDR3 is CASSPSISGVIF. The CDR3, as DNA: TGTGCCAGCAGCCCCAGCATCTCGGGAGTCATCTTC. Full variable domain (rest looked up from reference TRBV7-9 and TRBJ2-1): DTGVSQNPRHKITKRGQNVTFRCDPISEHNRLYWYRQTLGQGPEFLTYFQNEAQLEKSRLLSDRFSAERPKGSFSTLEIQRTEQGDSAMYLCASSPSISGVIFGPGTRLTVL.

Turning to this clone: The sample has other DNA sequences that encode this CDR3 too. The chain is built from TRBV10-3 and TRBJ2-5; 7 bases are shared with TRBD2. Germline V lookup: CDR1 ENHRY, CDR2 SYGVKD. This CDR3 has 12 residues. The V and J ends lost 6 bases and 3 bases, in that order; junction bases with no gene match: 1. Written as DNA, the CDR3 is TGTGCCATCAGGGGAGGGGAAGAGACCCAGTACTTC. This sequence encodes CAIRGGEETQYF.

Details on this clone: The same CDR3 can be traced to other DNA sequences in this sample. The chain combines TRBV11-2 with TRBJ2-5, with 7 bases lining up with TRBD2. From germline, CDR1 is SGHAT and CDR2 FQNNGV. Trimming took 3 bases from V and 0 from J; bases not matched to a gene: 1. The CDR3 sequence is 14 residues long. CDR3 region: CASSFGGYQETQYF. The CDR3 DNA follows: TGTGCCAGCAGCTTCGGGGGGTACCAAGAGACCCAGTACTTC.

J is TRBJ2-7 and V is TRBV19; a weak D match, TRBD2 (6 bases). Germline assignment: CDR1 LNHDA and CDR2 SQIVND (reference sequence). Trimming took off 4 bases at V and 0 bases at J, with 16 bases between the two ends. CDR3 size: 16 residues. The CDR3 loop reads CASSTLGTPSSYEQYF. The DNA of the CDR3 is TGTGCCAGTAGTACCCTCGGGACTCCGAGCTCCTACGAGCAGTACTTC.

DNA of the CDR3: TGCGCCAGCAGCTTTCTCTCTGAGAAGGTTACAGAGACCCAGTACTTC. Translation: CASSFLSEKVTETQYF. The gene calls are TRBV5-1 and TRBJ2-5, with unresolved D. This CDR3 spans 16 amino acids. Germline assignment: CDR1 SGHRS and CDR2 YFSETQ. The V gene lost 2 bases and the J gene lost 4 bases, with 18 bases spanning the gap. The full variable domain, in which reference TRBV5-1 and TRBJ2-5 provide the parts outside the CDR3, is KAGVTQTPRYLIKTRGQQVTLSCSPISGHRSVSWYQQTPGQGLQFLFEYFSETQRNKGNFPGRFSGRQFSNSRSEMNVSTLELGDSALYLCASSFLSEKVTETQYFGPGTRLLVL.

The chain links TRBV27 to TRBJ1-5; D perhaps matches TRBD1 (6 bases). The germline V and J ends were trimmed by 8 bases and 0 bases, with 14 bases remaining between them. The CDR3 runs to 15 residues. Germline V gene lookup returns CDR1 MNHEY and CDR2 SMNVEV (reference sequence). In DNA form, the CDR3 reads TGTGCCAGCCAAATACAGGGAGCTAGCAATCAGCCCCAGCATTTT. Amino acids: CASQIQGASNQPQHF.

The V gene is TRBV11-2, the J gene TRBJ2-5; 9 bases map to TRBD2. CDR3 length: 14 amino acids. Germline lookup yields CDR1 SGHAT and CDR2 FQNNGV. The V segment lost 3 bases and the J segment 4 bases; nucleotides outside the gene matches: 3. CDR3 DNA sequence: TGTGCCAGCAGCTTTAGCGGGAGCGGAGAGACCCAGTACTTC. Protein: CASSFSGSGETQYF. Full variable domain (remainder filled in from reference TRBV11-2 and TRBJ2-5): EAGVAQSPRYKIIEKRQSVAFWCNPISGHATLYWYQQILGQGPKLLIQFQNNGVVDDSQLPKDRFSAERLKGVDSTLKIQPAKLEDSAVYLCASSFSGSGETQYFGPGTRLLVL.

This clone appeared once. This chain uses TRBV11-1 with TRBJ2-4; 12 bases align to TRBD2. Germline assignment: CDR1 SGHAT and CDR2 FQDESV (reference sequence). The CDR3 contains 17 residues. V was clipped by 4 bases and J by 2 bases; unmatched bases: 6. CDR3 sequence reads: CASSSRLAGDSKNIQYF. The CDR3 DNA is TGTGCCAGCAGCTCCCGACTAGCGGGGGATTCCAAAAACATTCAGTACTTC.

The rearrangement uses TRBV7-3 and TRBJ2-5, with D perhaps TRBD1 (6 bases). Germline CDR1 and CDR2: SGHTA and FQGTGA. The V end lost 2 bases, the J end lost 5 bases, and 12 bases lay between the germline ends. This CDR3 has 14 residues. The CDR3 protein is CASSLRGQGETQYF. The DNA of the CDR3 is TGTGCCAGCAGCTTACGTGGTCAGGGGGAGACCCAGTACTTC.